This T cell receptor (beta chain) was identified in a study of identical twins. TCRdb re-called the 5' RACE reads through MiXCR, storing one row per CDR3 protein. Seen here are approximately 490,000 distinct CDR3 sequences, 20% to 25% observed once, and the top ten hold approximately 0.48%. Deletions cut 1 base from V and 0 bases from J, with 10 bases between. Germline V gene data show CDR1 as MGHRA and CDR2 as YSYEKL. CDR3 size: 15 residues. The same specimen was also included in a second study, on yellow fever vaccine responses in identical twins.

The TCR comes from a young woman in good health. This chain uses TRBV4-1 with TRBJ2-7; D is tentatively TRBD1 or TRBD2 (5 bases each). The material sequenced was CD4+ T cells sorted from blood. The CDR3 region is CASSQGGGLSYEQYF. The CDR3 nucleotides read TGCGCCAGCAGCCAAGGGGGCGGACTCTCCTACGAGCAGTACTTC.